The 20 T cell receptor beta chains below all came from one sample that was sequenced in a study of blood T cell repertoires in COVID-19. Libraries were prepared by immunoSEQ multiplex PCR; TCRdb keeps only in-frame clonotypes and omits some of them. This table has about 40,000 clones, roughly 80% appearing once. Sample: peripheral blood. Source of these receptors: a woman of 80 years or more with acute or convalescent COVID-19.

The V gene is TRBV29-1, the J gene TRBJ1-3; 7 nucleotides match TRBD1. V lost 7 bases and J lost 2; bases outside the gene matches: 17. The CDR3 runs 17 residues. Germline CDR1 and CDR2: SQVTM and ANQGSEA. The CDR3 region is CSAGTVTLLGAGNTIYF. Here the CDR3 DNA reads TGCAGCGCCGGGACAGTGACTCTGCTGGGGGCTGGAAACACCATATATTTT.

The chain carries TRBV5-6 and TRBJ2-1, with TRBD2 matching 13 bases. This CDR3 is built from 15 residues. V gave up 2 bases and J gave up 6 bases; unmatched junction bases: 2. Per germline, CDR1 SGHDT and CDR2 YYEEEE. The DNA of the CDR3 is TGTGCCAGCAGCTTACTAGCGGGAGGGTTCAATGAGCAGTTCTTC. Its translation is CASSLLAGGFNEQFF. Full variable domain (rest looked up from reference TRBV5-6 and TRBJ2-1): DAGVTQSPTHLIKTRGQQVTLRCSPKSGHDTVSWYQQALGQGPQFIFQYYEEEERQRGNFPDRFSGHQFPNYSSELNVNALLLGDSALYLCASSLLAGGFNEQFFGPGTRLTVL.

The V call is TRBV21-1, the J call TRBJ2-1; the D call TRBD1 from the table was never checked on the DNA. TRBV21-1 is described as a pseudogene. The CDR3 runs to 11 residues. CDR3 bases: TGTGCCAGCTGTCACAGAAATGAGCAGTTCTTC. The encoded protein is CASCHRNEQFF.

The CDR3 loop reads CAVGLAGVGETQYF. CDR3 DNA sequence: TGTGCCGTAGGACTAGCGGGAGTGGGAGAGACCCAGTACTTC. The chain has TRBV30 and TRBJ2-5; 13 bases map to TRBD2. The CDR3 is 14 amino acids. V lost 8 bases and J lost 4; bases outside the gene matches: 7. In germline, CDR1 is GTSNPN, CDR2 SVGIG (reference sequence).

This clone was seen only a few times. The chain is built from TRBV6-1 and TRBJ1-5; D gene uncertain. Trimming cost V 3 bases and J 0 bases, with 12 bases left between them. Germline V CDR1 and CDR2: MNHNS, SASEGT. This CDR3 contains 16 residues. In DNA, the CDR3 is TGTGCCAGCAGTGACAGTCTTACAAATAGCAATCAGCCCCAGCATTTT. Translated, it gives CASSDSLTNSNQPQHF.

This clone was observed a handful of times. The V and J genes are TRBV6-6 and TRBJ1-2, with a tentative D call TRBD1 (5 bases). The CDR3 contains 13 residues. The V gene lost 0 bases and the J gene lost 8 bases, with 10 bases spanning the gap. CDR1 MNHNY and CDR2 SVGAGI come from the germline V gene (reference sequence). The CDR3: CASSYSKGKGYTF. CDR3 nucleotides: TGTGCCAGCAGTTACTCGAAGGGGAAGGGCTACACCTTC.

The CDR3 DNA reads TGCGCCAGCAGTCGGACAGGGGGAGAGACCCAGTACTTC. As protein: CASSRTGGETQYF. The chain has TRBV5-1 and TRBJ2-5; 10 positions match TRBD1. The CDR3 consists of 13 residues. Germline loops: CDR1 SGHRS, CDR2 YFSETQ. J was trimmed by 4 bases and V by 5 bases; bases with no gene match: 2.

This clone was counted a few times. The rearrangement joins TRBV6-1 to TRBJ2-5; tentatively, D is TRBD1 (5 bases). V was shortened by 3 bases and J by 5 bases, with 10 bases between the two germline ends. Germline CDR1 is MNHNS and CDR2 is SASEGT. The CDR3 contains 13 residues. CDR3 residues: CASSESGWETQYF. The CDR3 DNA reads as TGTGCCAGCAGTGAGTCAGGGTGGGAGACCCAGTACTTC.

This sequence joins TRBV5-1 and TRBJ1-1; D is unclear. Germline CDR1 reads SGHRS; CDR2 reads YFSETQ. CDR3 size: 14 residues. V was clipped by 2 bases and J by 2 bases, with 10 bases between them. The CDR3, as DNA: TGCGCCAGCAGCTTCTGGCAGGCCAACACTGAAGCTTTCTTT. This gives the protein CASSFWQANTEAFF.

This chain links TRBV29-1 with TRBJ2-1; 7 positions agree with TRBD2. The CDR3 contains 12 residues. Germline lookup yields CDR1 SQVTM and CDR2 ANQGSEA. V lost 6 bases, J lost 14 bases, and 13 bases stayed unmatched. CDR3 amino acids: CSVRREGRLKFF. In DNA, the CDR3 is TGCAGCGTGAGGAGGGAGGGAAGGTTGAAGTTCTTC.

The rearrangement links TRBV5-6 to TRBJ2-7; tentatively, D is TRBD2 (6 bases). CDR3 length: 16 residues. V dropped 4 bases and J dropped 1 base, with 18 bases sitting between them. In germline, CDR1 is SGHDT, CDR2 YYEEEE. DNA of the CDR3: TGTGCCAGCAGCGGAGGGGTCCGCTATTTTTCCTACGAGCAGTACTTC. Translated, it gives CASSGGVRYFSYEQYF.

This clone has a count of ten or more. This chain uses TRBV15 with TRBJ1-2; weak D call: TRBD1 (6 bases). Germline CDR1 and CDR2: LNHNV and YYDKDF (reference sequence). The CDR3 has 13 amino acids. With 2 bases removed from V and 8 bases from J, the gap between germline ends came to 12 bases. CDR3 in DNA: TGTGCCACCAGCAGACAGACAGGCTTAGGCTACACCTTC. This translates into CATSRQTGLGYTF.

The V call is TRBV15, the J call TRBJ2-5; 7 bases match TRBD1. V trimming: 0 bases; J trimming: 5 bases; junction bases outside the gene matches: 0. Germline CDR1 reads LNHNV; CDR2 reads YYDKDF (reference sequence). The CDR3 has 13 amino acids. CDR3 in amino acids: CATSREDRETQYF. CDR3 bases: TGTGCCACCAGCAGAGAGGACAGGGAGACCCAGTACTTC.

This clone was found a few times. V usage is TRBV24-1 and J usage is TRBJ2-2; D is unclear. The CDR3 length is 14 residues. V shed 5 bases and J shed 8 bases, with 14 bases lying between them. CDR1 is KGHDR and CDR2 is SFDVKD in the germline V gene. The CDR3 DNA reads TGTGCCACCAGTGGGGCCGCCAGCCGTGGGGAGCTGTTTTTT. Translated: CATSGAASRGELFF.

CDR3 nucleotides: TGTGCCAGCAGTCGGGGTTGGACTGAAGCTTTCTTT. Its protein product is CASSRGWTEAFF. The V call is TRBV6-5, the J call TRBJ1-1; D not certain. V lost 5 bases and J lost 5, with 9 bases in between. Germline V gene lookup returns CDR1 MNHEY and CDR2 SVGAGI. The CDR3 consists of 12 residues.

About this clone itself: Other DNA sequences in the sample encode the same CDR3. V is TRBV10-3 and J is TRBJ2-5, with 7 bases that match TRBD1. This CDR3 region has 14 residues. Trimming at V came to 4 bases and at J to 0 bases, leaving 2 bases not matched to a gene. Germline-derived CDR1 and CDR2 are ENHRY and SYGVKD. For the CDR3, the DNA is TGTGCCATCAGTGTGGGACAGAACCAAGAGACCCAGTACTTC. Encoded protein: CAISVGQNQETQYF.

This chain links TRBV6-6 with TRBJ2-7, with D perhaps matching TRBD2 (5 bases). The CDR3 consists of 15 residues. CDR1 is MNHNY, CDR2 SVGAGI, per germline (reference sequence). V was pared by 1 base and J by 3 bases, with 13 bases between. CDR3 residues: CASSYLGRGGYEQYF. Here the CDR3 DNA reads TGTGCCAGCAGTTACTTGGGAAGAGGAGGCTACGAGCAGTACTTC.

This clone was recorded a few times. The chain couples TRBV29-1 to TRBJ1-1; TRBD1 matches at 7 bases. Germline CDR1 reads SQVTM; CDR2 reads ANQGSEA. V trimming: 3 bases; J trimming: 3 bases; junction bases outside the gene matches: 4. This CDR3 is 13 amino acids long. The CDR3 DNA reads as TGCAGCGTTGAGGCAGGGGGTGACACTGAAGCTTTCTTT. It yields the protein CSVEAGGDTEAFF. The variable domain in full, with the rest retrieved from reference TRBV29-1 and TRBJ1-1, is SAVISQKPSRDICQRGTSLTIQCQVDSQVTMMFWYRQQPGQSLTLIATANQGSEATYESGFVIDKFPISRPNLTFSTLTVSNMSPEDSSIYLCSVEAGGDTEAFFGQGTRLTVV.

This clone turned up a few times. The chain employs TRBV4-1 and TRBJ2-6; 10 nucleotides line up with TRBD1. This CDR3 spans 19 amino acids. The V gene end was trimmed by 0 bases and the J gene end by 0 bases; junction bases not matched to a gene: 5. The germline V gene encodes CDR1 MGHRA and CDR2 YSYEKL. The CDR3 nucleotides read TGCGCCAGCAGCCAAGATGGGACAGGGGCCTTCTCTGGGGCCAACGTCCTGACTTTC. Translating gives CASSQDGTGAFSGANVLTF.

This clone was recorded only once. CDR3 nucleotides: TGTGCCTGTCTGACTAGCGGGCCTTCCTACGAGCAGTACTTC. It encodes CACLTSGPSYEQYF. The J gene is TRBJ2-7, the V gene TRBV30; 10 bases match TRBD2. The CDR3 contains 14 residues. V lost 6 bases, J lost 1 base, and 6 bases stayed unmatched. Germline CDR1 and CDR2: GTSNPN and SVGIG (reference sequence).